These T cell receptor beta chains were read from a single sample in a study of T cell repertoires and HLA-DP antigens. The repertoire was sequenced with immunoSEQ multiplex PCR; TCRdb's copy has only in-frame clones and lacks some. The sample lists 65,000 to 95,000 clones; about four fifths were seen once. These receptors have no known antigen. Material: CD4+ T cells from PBMCs. The source of these receptors is a man in his 60s in good health and CMV-seronegative. CDR3s include the opening cysteine and the closing phenylalanine or tryptophan. A D gene is named only where the DNA matches it firmly. Expanded clones are given a class, and other clones once, few, many or no size at all.

D: -; J: TRBJ1-1; V: TRBV19; length: 14; size: -; DNA: TGTGCCAGTAGTTCCTCAACCCGGGGCACTGAAGCTTTCTTT; CDR3: CASSSSTRGTEAFF
D: -; J: TRBJ2-1; V: TRBV4-1; length: 15; size: -; DNA: TGCGCCAGCAGCCCGGGAGCCGATAAGGGCAATGAGCAGTTCTTC; CDR3: CASSPGADKGNEQFF
D: -; J: TRBJ2-5; V: TRBV21-1; length: 17; size: -; DNA: TGTGCCAGCAGCCTTAGGGCGGGGGGAAATATCCAAGAGACCCAGTACTTC; CDR3: CASSLRAGGNIQETQYF
D: TRBD2; J: TRBJ2-1; V: TRBV30; length: 14; size: -; DNA: TGTGCCTGGAGGACGGGGGGGTTATACAATGAGCAGTTCTTC; CDR3: CAWRTGGLYNEQFF
D: TRBD1; J: TRBJ1-2; V: TRBV7-2; length: 15; size: -; DNA: TGTGCCAGCAGCTCACAACAGGGGGCTGCCTATGGCTACACCTTC; CDR3: CASSSQQGAAYGYTF
D: TRBD2; J: TRBJ2-1; V: TRBV7-6; length: 16; size: -; DNA: TGTGCCAGCAGCCTTGGGACTAGCGGGACCCCCCACGGCCAGTTCTTC; CDR3: CASSLGTSGTPHGQFF
D: TRBD1; J: TRBJ2-7; V: TRBV5-6; length: 14; size: -; DNA: TGTGCCAGCAGCTTGGGGGACAGGGCTTACGAGCAGTACTTC; CDR3: CASSLGDRAYEQYF
D: TRBD2; J: TRBJ2-2; V: TRBV27; length: 15; size: once; DNA: TGTGCCAGCAGTCCTAGCGGGGGGCTTACCGGGGAGCTGTTTTTT; CDR3: CASSPSGGLTGELFF
D: -; J: TRBJ1-1; V: TRBV5-6; length: 14; size: -; DNA: TGTGCCAGCAGCTTGAAGGGTTCGAACACTGAAGCTTTCTTT; CDR3: CASSLKGSNTEAFF
D: -; J: TRBJ2-1; V: TRBV2; length: 11; size: -; DNA: TGTGCCAGCAGTGTTCTCAATGAGCAGTTCTTC; CDR3: CASSVLNEQFF
D: TRBD1; J: TRBJ2-7; V: TRBV6-6; length: 13; size: -; DNA: TGTGCCAGCAGTTTGGGACAGTCCTACGAGCAGTACTTC; CDR3: CASSLGQSYEQYF
D: -; J: TRBJ1-4; V: TRBV5-1; length: 15; size: -; DNA: TGCGCCAGCAGCCCCCTTTCCCACCCACCGGAGAAACTGTTTTTT; CDR3: CASSPLSHPPEKLFF
D: -; J: TRBJ1-2; V: TRBV30; length: 14; size: -; DNA: TGTGCCTGGAGTGTAAGGGGAGGACCTAGGGGCTACACCTTC; CDR3: CAWSVRGGPRGYTF
D: -; J: TRBJ2-2; V: TRBV7-2; length: 14; size: -; DNA: TGTGCCAGCAGCCGGGATTCTCACACCGGGGAGCTGTTTTTT; CDR3: CASSRDSHTGELFF
D: TRBD1; J: TRBJ2-1; V: TRBV25-1; length: 15; size: -; DNA: TGTGCCAGCAGTGAATATGGGGACAGGGACAATGAGCAGTTCTTC; CDR3: CASSEYGDRDNEQFF
D: -; J: TRBJ2-7; V: TRBV9; length: 16; size: -; DNA: TGTGCCAGCAGCGTAGAACCCCATTTAGATTCCTACGAGCAGTACTTC; CDR3: CASSVEPHLDSYEQYF
D: TRBD2; J: TRBJ2-1; V: TRBV9; length: 17; size: -; DNA: TGTGCCAGCAGCGTAGCACCCTCTACGGGGGGGTACAATGAGCAGTTCTTC; CDR3: CASSVAPSTGGYNEQFF
D: -; J: TRBJ2-3; V: TRBV7-9; length: 13; size: -; DNA: TGTGCCAGCAGCCCCCGCACAGCGGATACGCAGTATTTT; CDR3: CASSPRTADTQYF
D: TRBD1; J: TRBJ1-1; V: TRBV30; length: 13; size: -; DNA: TGTGCCTGGAGGGTACAGGGGGCGACTGAAGCTTTCTTT; CDR3: CAWRVQGATEAFF
D: TRBD2; J: TRBJ2-1; V: TRBV9; length: 15; size: -; DNA: TGTGCCAGCAGCGTTATAGCGGGTTTAAACAATGAGCAGTTCTTC; CDR3: CASSVIAGLNNEQFF